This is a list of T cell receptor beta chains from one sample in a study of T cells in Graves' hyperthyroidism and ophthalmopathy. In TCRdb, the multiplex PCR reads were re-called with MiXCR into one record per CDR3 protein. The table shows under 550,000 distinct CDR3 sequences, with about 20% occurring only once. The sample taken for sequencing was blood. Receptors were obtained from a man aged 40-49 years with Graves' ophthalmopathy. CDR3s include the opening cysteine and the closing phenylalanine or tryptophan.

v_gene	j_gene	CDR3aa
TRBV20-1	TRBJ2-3	CSAPAGDTQYF
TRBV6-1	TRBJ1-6	CASSTGTGQNSPLHF
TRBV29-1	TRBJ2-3	CSDVGTVDTQYF
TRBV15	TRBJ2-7	CATSRDLMAGPYEQYF
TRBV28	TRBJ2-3	CASSYSPGGDTQYF
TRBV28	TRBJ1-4	CASSLIQRNEKLFF
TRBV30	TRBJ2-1	CAPDRGKSYNEQFF
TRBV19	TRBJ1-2	CASSPGVNPVYGYTF
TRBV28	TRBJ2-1	CASSSAPSEQFF
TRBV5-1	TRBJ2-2	CASSLAGQGNTGELFF
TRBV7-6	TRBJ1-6	CASSFTGDGGSPLHF
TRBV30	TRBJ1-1	CAWSGALRDTEAFF
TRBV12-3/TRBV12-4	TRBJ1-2	CASTSFQGYGYTF
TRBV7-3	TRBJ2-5	CASSLNGQGAQETQYF
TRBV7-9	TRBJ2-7	CASSPGQGGYEQYF
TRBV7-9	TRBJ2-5	CASSFATGELVTQYF
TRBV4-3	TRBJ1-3	CASSPIPVAGNTIYF
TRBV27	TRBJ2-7	CASNSLGEGGPYEQYF
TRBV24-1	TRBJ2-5	CATSDLSGPGETQYF
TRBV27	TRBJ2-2	CASSLWAFPGQGDGELFF
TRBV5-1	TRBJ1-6	CASSLMSSYNSPLHF
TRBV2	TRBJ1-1	CASRADTEAFF
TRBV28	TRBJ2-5	CASSTPRLAETKETQYF
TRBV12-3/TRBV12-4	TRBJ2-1	CASSLPGGGNEQFF
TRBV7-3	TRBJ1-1	CASSPGGGSTEAFF
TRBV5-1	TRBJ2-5	CASSVGAGGQETQYF
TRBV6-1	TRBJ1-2	CASSEAGANYGYTF
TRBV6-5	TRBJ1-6	CASSYTQGYSPLHF
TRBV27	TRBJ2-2	CASSLSPHGGPTGELFF
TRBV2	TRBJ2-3	CATGLRMEDTQYF
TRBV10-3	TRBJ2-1	CAISSDRPQQFF
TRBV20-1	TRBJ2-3	CSARLAVSTDTQYF
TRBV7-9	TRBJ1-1	CASSPDSSGNTEAFF
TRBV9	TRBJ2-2	CASSVEKRGLAGDTGELFF
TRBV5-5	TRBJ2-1	CASSSTGFKYNEQFF
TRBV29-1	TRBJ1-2	CSVPKHPGTFLNYGYTF
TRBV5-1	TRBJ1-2	CASSLGYGMNDYGYTF
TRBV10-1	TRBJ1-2	CATRNQGTKGGYTF
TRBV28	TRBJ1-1	CASSSNPGQGAFF
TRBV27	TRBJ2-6	CASRRQDVSGANVLTF